Presented here are 20 T cell receptor beta chains from one specimen sequenced in a study of vaccination and CD4 T cells after COVID-19. Treatment: approximately 11-day PBMC culture with coronavirus spike peptide pools or control peptides (ViraFEST assay). Oncomine TCR Beta short-read sequencing was applied to DNA from cultured CD4+ T cells. TCRdb analysed the PCR reads with MiXCR anew, one entry per CDR3 protein. The sample includes about 11,000 distinct CDR3 sequences, about 64% of them seen just once. These receptors are not linked to any known antigen. The sample taken for sequencing was CD4+ T cells from blood, cultured in vitro. All receptors come from a human donor who had recovered from COVID-19.

Points on this clonotype: The junction departs from germline at one end; a sequencing error may be responsible. Here the CDR3 reads CSARWTGRHGYTF. CDR3 nucleotide sequence: TGTAGTGCTAGGTGGACAGGGAGGCATGGCTACACCTTC. The chain is built from TRBV20-1 and TRBJ1-2; 8 positions match TRBD1. There are 13 residues in the CDR3. The germline CDR1 and CDR2 sequences are DFQATT and SNEGSKA (reference sequence).

A single count supports this clonotype. This chain joins TRBV7-6 and TRBJ1-2; 8 nucleotides line up with TRBD1. CDR1 and CDR2 (germline): SGHVS, FNYEAQ. Germline trimming cut 0 bases from V and 8 bases from J; bases unmatched to any gene: 8. This CDR3 contains 15 residues. CDR3 nucleotides: TGTGCCAGCAGCTTAGCTTTGGCAGGGGGCAGGGGCTACACCTTC. Protein sequence: CASSLALAGGRGYTF.

The chain links TRBV19 to TRBJ1-2; D unresolved. Germline CDR1 is LNHDA and CDR2 is SQIVND (reference sequence). V shed 2 bases and J shed 0 bases, with 13 bases lying between them. This CDR3 has 16 amino acids. This chain's CDR3 is CASSIQKRRANYGYTF. In DNA form, the CDR3 reads TGTGCCAGTAGTATACAGAAGAGGAGGGCTAACTATGGCTACACCTTC.

This clonotype has only a few counts. The CDR3 DNA reads TGCAGTGCTGCCAGACCTAACTATGGCTACACCTTC. It is translated as CSAARPNYGYTF. The gene calls are TRBV20-1 and TRBJ1-2; D gene uncertain. CDR1 and CDR2 from the germline V gene are DFQATT and SNEGSKA (reference sequence). Trimming cost V 5 bases and J 0 bases, with 7 bases left between them. The CDR3 spans 12 residues.

V gene TRBV7-2 combines with J gene TRBJ2-7; 8 nucleotides match TRBD1. CDR1 and CDR2 (germline): SGHTA, FQGNSA. This CDR3 spans 17 amino acids. V shed 5 bases, J shed 3 bases, and the junction held 15 bases outside the gene matches. CDR3 sequence: CASSASPSGTGYYEQYF. The CDR3, as DNA: TGTGCCAGCAGCGCGTCCCCTTCCGGGACAGGTTACTACGAGCAGTACTTC.

The rearrangement links TRBV7-9 to TRBJ1-1, with D unresolved. CDR1 is SEHNR and CDR2 is FQNEAQ in the germline V gene (reference sequence). The CDR3 consists of 12 residues. V lost 5 bases and J 11 bases, leaving 15 bases between the germline ends. The CDR3 here is CASSPAPGRAFF. The CDR3 nucleotides are TGTGCCAGCAGCCCCGCTCCCGGGAGGGCTTTCTTT.

This clonotype was counted between two and nine times. This rearrangement joins TRBV24-1 to TRBJ2-1, with TRBD2 as a possible D gene (6 bases). CDR3 length equals 15 residues. V lost 3 bases to trimming and J lost 8 bases, with 16 bases between them. CDR1 is KGHDR, CDR2 SFDVKD, per germline. The CDR3 DNA is TGTGCCACCAGTGATACTAGCAGATCTCTGTATGAGCAGTTCTTC. Its translation is CATSDTSRSLYEQFF.

The chain has TRBV6-1 and TRBJ2-7; 8 bases line up with TRBD2. V shed 7 bases, J shed 2 bases, and the junction held 4 bases outside the gene matches. The germline V gene encodes CDR1 MNHNS and CDR2 SASEGT. This CDR3 spans 13 amino acids. The CDR3 DNA is TGTGCCAGCACTAGCGGGCTCCCCTACGAGCAGTACTTC. It is translated as CASTSGLPYEQYF.

Only a few counts were recorded for this clonotype. V and J are TRBV20-1 and TRBJ2-5; 15 bases agree with TRBD2. This CDR3 spans 14 amino acids. J was trimmed by 2 bases and V by 5 bases; bases with no gene match: 0. Germline V gene data show CDR1 as DFQATT and CDR2 as SNEGSKA (reference sequence). DNA of the CDR3: TGCAGTGCTGGACTAGCGGGGGGGCAAGAGACCCAGTACTTC. Amino acids: CSAGLAGGQETQYF.

The genes are TRBV6-1 and TRBJ1-5; D not resolved. The CDR3 is 15 residues long. V was clipped by 5 bases and J by 0 bases, with 11 bases between them. Germline loops: CDR1 MNHNS, CDR2 SASEGT. As DNA, the CDR3 is TGTGCCAGCAGTCCCACCGGATATAGCAATCAGCCCCAGCATTTT. It codes for CASSPTGYSNQPQHF.

This rearrangement joins TRBV7-9 to TRBJ1-2, with D possibly TRBD1 on 5 matching bases. Trimming stripped 2 bases from V and 7 bases from J, with 14 bases between. The CDR3 extends over 14 amino acids. CDR1 is SEHNR, CDR2 FQNEAQ, per germline (reference sequence). The CDR3 loop is CASSLNTGRAGYTF. CDR3 bases: TGTGCCAGCAGCTTAAATACAGGACGGGCTGGCTACACCTTC.

The chain is built from TRBV11-3 and TRBJ1-6, with TRBD1 as a possible D gene (5 bases). The CDR3 is 14 residues long. V lost 5 bases and J 6 bases, leaving 11 bases between the germline ends. Germline V gives CDR1 SGHNT, CDR2 YENEEA. The CDR3 reads CASSPGDVNSPLHF. CDR3 in DNA: TGTGCCAGCAGCCCCGGGGACGTTAATTCACCCCTCCACTTT.

The chain employs TRBV7-2 and TRBJ2-1; TRBD2 matches 7 bases. TRBJ2-7 matches the DNA end more closely, so the J call is doubtful. Germline lookup yields CDR1 SGHTA and CDR2 FQGNSA. This CDR3 region has 16 residues. CDR3 DNA sequence: TGTGCCAGCACCTCAAACCCATCTAGCGGATCGTACGAGCAGTACTTC. Its protein product is CASTSNPSSGSYEQYF.

This chain uses TRBV12-3 or TRBV12-4 with TRBJ1-2, with 7 positions matching TRBD1. V was clipped by 7 bases and J by 7 bases; unmatched bases: 12. This CDR3 is built from 14 residues. The CDR3 sequence is CASTPGTGAVGYTF. The CDR3 nucleotides are TGTGCCAGCACCCCAGGAACAGGGGCGGTTGGCTACACCTTC.

The genes are TRBV7-6 and TRBJ2-2, with TRBD1 matching over 10 bases. The CDR3 has 17 amino acids. The germline V gene encodes CDR1 SGHVS and CDR2 FNYEAQ. The V segment lost 4 bases and the J segment 1 base; nucleotides outside the gene matches: 6. This chain's CDR3 is CASSSQTGGLNTGELFF. The CDR3 DNA is TGTGCCAGCAGCTCTCAGACAGGGGGCTTGAACACCGGGGAGCTGTTTTTT.

The rearrangement joins TRBV5-4 to TRBJ2-3; possible D gene TRBD2, 5 bases. V dropped 4 bases and J dropped 2 bases, with 17 bases sitting between them. The CDR3 loop spans 16 amino acids. Per the germline V gene, CDR1 is SGHNT and CDR2 is YYREEE (reference sequence). CDR3 residues: CASSGGLGTPTDTQYF. The DNA of the CDR3 is TGTGCCAGCAGCGGCGGACTGGGAACTCCCACAGATACGCAGTATTTT.

This clonotype turned up a few times. This rearrangement joins TRBV28 to TRBJ2-2, with a possible D match to TRBD1 (6 bases). The CDR3 totals 16 residues. The V end was cut by 4 bases, the J end by 0 bases, with 12 bases between. In germline, CDR1 is MDHEN, CDR2 SYDVKM. The CDR3 sequence is CASSSPGQSNTGELFF. In DNA, the CDR3 is TGTGCCAGCAGTTCCCCCGGACAGTCGAACACCGGGGAGCTGTTTTTT.

This clonotype has only a few counts. The J gene is TRBJ2-5, the V gene TRBV7-9, with 7 nucleotides matching TRBD1. V was clipped by 5 bases and J by 2 bases; unmatched bases: 2. Germline V gene data show CDR1 as SEHNR and CDR2 as FQNEAQ (reference sequence). This CDR3 comprises 13 residues. DNA of the CDR3: TGTGCCAGCAGCCGGGGACAGCAAGAGACCCAGTACTTC. Protein sequence: CASSRGQQETQYF.

The J gene is TRBJ2-7, the V gene TRBV11-2; no clear D. This CDR3 has 13 amino acids. CDR1 SGHAT and CDR2 FQNNGV come from the germline V gene. The ends were cut back, 2 bases at V and 4 bases at J, with 9 bases in the middle. The CDR3 loop is CASSLFRQYEQYF. DNA of the CDR3: TGTGCCAGCAGCTTATTCAGGCAATACGAGCAGTACTTC.

The J gene is TRBJ2-1, the V gene TRBV6-1, with no clear D. The CDR3 is made up of 12 amino acids. Looked up from germline, CDR1 is MNHNS and CDR2 is SASEGT. The V and J ends lost 6 bases and 10 bases respectively, with 13 bases between them. Here the CDR3 DNA reads TGTGCCAGCAGGGGATCTAGTCAGGAGCAGTTCTTC. Encoded protein: CASRGSSQEQFF.